This TCR beta chain emerged from a study of blood T cell repertoires in COVID-19 (TCRdb year 2020). Regarding the study in general: The collaborator samples originated in the United States, Italy and Spain and spanned the acute and convalescent phases of COVID-19. The material from the prospective study consisted of cDNA or gDNA derived from T cells, B-cell-depleted T cells, or PBMCs. Deeply sampled blood TCRbeta repertoires from subjects exposed to, actively infected with, or recovered from COVID-19 were included in the dataset. A freely available public database, intended as a resource for researchers studying the immune response to SARS-CoV-2, is where the repertoires were released. Samples were obtained from the ongoing ImmuneRACE study (first 160 participants) and from over a thousand subjects provided by 6 global collaborators. Nearly every sample came with metadata listing a de-identified subject ID, COVID-19 status, age in years and sex. Where available, HLA class I and class II types were taken from metadata supplied by the sample provider and were not determined by assay-based typing.

One collaborating source in Seattle enrolled patients while the patients were actively infected and followed the patients over time throughout the course of disease. The collaborating institutions used their own protocols to collect whole blood in K2EDTA tubes. Collaborator samples were shipped for TCRbeta analysis as frozen whole blood, isolated PBMCs, or DNA extracted from either sample type. Results and caveats for the whole study, not just this receptor: Clinical and demographic metadata were provided uncurated, with the amount varying by source and participant.

TCRbeta CDR3 regions were amplified from genomic DNA using the immunoSEQ Assay, a bias-controlled multiplex PCR. Concerning the study's data processing: The number of nucleated cells in each sample was estimated from the amplification of reference gene primers within the assay. To quantify the absolute abundance of each unique TCRbeta CDR3 rearrangement, sequence reads were collapsed and filtered. For each sample, productive Simpson clonality was calculated as the square root of Simpson's diversity index over productive rearrangements. Entries here come from immuneACCESS through TCRdb and include only in-frame sequences with V and J called. Some clones fail to appear in such tables; in the studies checked, an unresolved V gene covers under half of the shortfall, and the cause of the remainder is unknown. V and J calls plus clone size are reproduced from that table; the DNA served to infer D and trimming. Present in this sample are about 480,000 clones, 88% of which were seen just once. Over 10% of the sample is taken by the ten largest.

A remark on this clone: The target of this receptor is not known. The record has no base qualities; no much larger clone is one base away.

This TCR was recovered from a woman between 45 and 65 years old with COVID-19, enrolled during active disease. The sequencing sample was made of peripheral blood.

The CDR3 here reads CASSLGVRRGETQYF. The DNA sequence is given as TGTGCCAGCAGCTTAGGCGTCCGACGAGGAGAGACCCAGTACTTC. The rearrangement combines TRBV7-7 with TRBJ2-5; the D segment cannot be called with confidence. Including the terminal cysteine and phenylalanine, the CDR3 comprises 15 residues. Kept here is only the CDR3 DNA, which spans 45 bases and is read in frame from base 1. V and J are truncated by 1 base and 4 bases respectively, leaving an intervening sequence of 13 bases. Looking up the germline V gene (reference sequence) yields CDR1 SSHAT and CDR2 FNYEAQ.